This is a list of T cell receptor beta chains from one sample in a study of cytomegalovirus exposure and HLA in healthy donors. This table comes from immunoSEQ multiplex PCR, and its TCRdb copy is limited to in-frame clones, with some not included. Here the sample spans over 130,000 clones, about three fifths being singletons. Sequences were obtained from PBMCs. The receptor source for this set is a male donor in good health and CMV-seronegative. The CDR3 runs from the conserved cysteine through the conserved F or W.

>TRBJ2-7|TRBV7-9
CASSLAGGSYEQYF
>TRBJ1-2|TRBV7-9
CASSPGEDGYTF
>TRBJ1-6|TRBV25-1
CAIQDRGNSPLHF
>TRBJ2-1|TRBV7-3
CASSSGLGIDEQFF
>TRBJ1-5|TRBV15
CATSRDNTGPQHF
>TRBJ2-2|TRBV7-9
CASSPGLWNTGELFF
>TRBJ1-1|TRBV18
CASSPSGQGAWNTEAFF
>TRBJ2-1|TRBV5-1
CASSRGQGYSYNEQFF
>TRBJ1-3|TRBV6-5
CASSLFFARENTIYF
>TRBJ1-4|TRBV27
CASSSQGAQEKLFF
>TRBJ1-3|TRBV9
CASSVQGGGSGNTIYF
>TRBJ2-5|TRBV5-1
CASSIGQYQETQYF
>TRBJ2-7|TRBV19
CASSGTGAYEQYF
>TRBJ2-5|TRBV6-4
CASSAKTRGQETQYF
>TRBJ2-2|TRBV5-1
CASSERGAYTGELFF
>TRBJ1-2|TRBV7-2
CASSPYPTTGRLRNYGYTF
>TRBJ2-3|TRBV9
CASSLDLGTDTQYF
>TRBJ2-3|TRBV4-3
CASSQVWGTVAGFTSTDTQYF
>TRBJ2-2|TRBV5-4
CASSRGQADTGELFF
>TRBJ2-5|TRBV18
CASSPQGGQETQYF
>TRBJ1-1|TRBV6-1
CASSEGGGGPQAFF
>TRBJ2-1|TRBV21-1
CASSKRTDRGCNNEQFF
>TRBJ2-5|TRBV7-6
CASSLGALGGQETQYF
>TRBJ2-7|TRBV7-2
CASSLQGATYEQYF
>TRBJ2-1|TRBV5-6
CASSAFPSNGQFF
>TRBJ2-2|TRBV6-4
CASSDSGDTGELFF
>TRBJ2-3|TRBV6-4
CASSASSTDTQYF
>TRBJ2-1|TRBV5-1
CASSFLPLGQGAGEQFF
>TRBJ2-6|TRBV4-3
CASSQAGLGGANVLTF
>TRBJ2-2|TRBV7-3
CASSLTWRSGELFF
>TRBJ1-6|TRBV7-2
CASSFSPSPLHF
>TRBJ2-2|TRBV6-5
CASSYSPFLVPGELFF
>TRBJ1-2|TRBV27
CASSLSAGDIDYGYTF
>TRBJ1-2|TRBV30
CAWSNGAWGYTF
>TRBJ1-1|TRBV19
CASRPWGRNTEAFF
>TRBJ2-3|TRBV5-3
CARSGNGTSGGAGVTDTQYF
>TRBJ2-7|TRBV19
CASSILGDASYEQYF
>TRBJ2-2|TRBV7-9
CASSSDSFTGELFF
>TRBJ1-6|TRBV6-5
CATHQGSYNSPLHF
>TRBJ2-1|TRBV9
CASSVAGYEQFF
>TRBJ2-1|TRBV7-2
CASTPVLAGGYNEQFF
>TRBJ1-5|TRBV4-1
CASRQRSGKGSNQPQHF
>TRBJ1-5|TRBV6-1
CASSAGLGQPQHF
>TRBJ2-3|TRBV5-6
CASSFRGAGGLEYF
>TRBJ2-7|TRBV6-5
CASSYGQGSTYEQYF
>TRBJ1-3|TRBV9
CASSETGWSGNTIYF
>TRBJ2-1|TRBV29-1
CSVPAGTYNEQFF
>TRBJ2-1|TRBV4-1
CASRFDRGTPNEQFF